This T cell receptor (beta chain) derives from a study of beta chain features in type 1 diabetes. Study-wide results and caveats: When Type 1 diabetes patients were examined, their TCRB CDR3s proved moderately but significantly shorter in all four CD4+ subsets.

Trimming removed 0 bases from V and 1 base from J, with 12 bases in between. CDR1 is SEHNR, CDR2 FQNEAQ, per germline (reference sequence). The CDR3 length is 16 residues. For this clone: The target antigen is unknown.

Expressed TCRB transcripts were sequenced after all isolated RNA was converted to cDNA. Assay used: immunoSEQ multiplex PCR; TCRdb lists only in-frame clones, some missing. The top ten hold about 0.6% of the sample, which has about 150,000 clones, about 8.1% seen once. What was sequenced was central memory CD4+ T cells from blood. This TCR derives from a man younger than 30 in good health. The chain couples TRBV7-9 to TRBJ1-1; D perhaps matches TRBD1 (5 bases). The CDR3 DNA follows: TGTGCCAGCAGCTTAGCGTCGTGGCAGGGGAACACTGAAGCTTTCTTT. This translates into CASSLASWQGNTEAFF.